This TCR beta chain appears in the sequencing data of a study of identifying expanded T cells in peripheral blood. No infections or other immune events were documented during collection. Profiled with immunoSEQ multiplex PCR; TCRdb holds only in-frame clones, not every one. This sample yields about 94,000 clones, of which roughly 88% are seen a single time; approximately 5.3% belongs to the top ten. Study-wide findings and caveats: Clone count variance between roughly two-week samples rose with total template count. Technical replicates showed about 1.2 changed clones; two weeks roughly 18; four weeks 19.

This clone has only one observation. The antigen is undetermined. Germline CDR1 is SQVTM and CDR2 is ANQGSEA. V gave up 5 bases and J gave up 10 bases, with 5 bases separating them. The CDR3 consists of 8 residues. The source material was blood. This receptor was identified in a person aged 18 to 70 in good health. The chain couples TRBV29-1 to TRBJ1-2, with D uncertain. CDR3 sequence reads: CSVPNYTF. CDR3 nucleotide sequence: TGCAGCGTTCCCAACTACACCTTC.